Listed here is a single T cell receptor (beta chain). Its cognate antigen is unknown. Per the germline V gene, CDR1 is MDHEN and CDR2 is SYDVKM. The CDR3 length is 14 residues. The junction had 4 bases not matched to a gene; V was cut back by 7 bases and J by 2 bases. Replicate PCRs run on sorted subsets employed 200 ng DNA, around 27,000 T cell genomes. TCRdb's copy holds only in-frame clones and misses some; the assay was immunoSEQ multiplex PCR. The sample has about 2,100,000 clones; around 93% are singletons. The naive CD8 population came from CD45RO-negative cells selected for CCR7, without terminally differentiated effector memory CD45RA+ cells. The sample comes from a study of shared clonotypes between healthy human individuals. Looking at the study overall: Donors were a couple of women and a few men aged 18 to 49.

Findings of the study overall: Several donors had around 5.5% of their naive CD4 clonotypes in common.

The genes are TRBV28 and TRBJ2-5; 10 positions match TRBD2. The origin of this receptor is a young man in good health. Some clones in this sample may be carry-over from other donors' samples. Sequenced sample: naive CD8+ T cells from PBMCs. The CDR3 loop is CASNLAGVQETQYF. The CDR3 coding sequence is TGTGCCAGCAACCTAGCGGGAGTGCAAGAGACCCAGTACTTC.